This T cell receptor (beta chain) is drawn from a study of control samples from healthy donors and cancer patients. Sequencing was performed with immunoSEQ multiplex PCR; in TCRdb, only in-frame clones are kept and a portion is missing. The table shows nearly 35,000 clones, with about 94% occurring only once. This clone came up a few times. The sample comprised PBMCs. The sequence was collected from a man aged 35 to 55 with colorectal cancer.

CDR3 nucleotides: TGCAGTGCTCTCCGGGACACTGGCTACACCTTC. Protein sequence: CSALRDTGYTF. This chain joins TRBV20-1 and TRBJ1-2, with a tentative D call TRBD1 (6 bases). The germline V gene encodes CDR1 DFQATT and CDR2 SNEGSKA (reference sequence). V shed 5 bases and J shed 7 bases, with 11 bases lying between them. This CDR3 has 11 residues.